The rows below give T cell receptor beta chains drawn from one sample of a study of blood T cell repertoires in COVID-19. Profiled with immunoSEQ multiplex PCR; TCRdb holds only in-frame clones, not every one. Counted here are fewer than 350,000 clones, roughly 85% occurring once; the ten biggest clones make up 1.9%. Input material: PBMCs or T cells enriched from blood (not recorded which). The receptor source for this set is a woman in her twenties or thirties who had been exposed to COVID-19. Each CDR3 is given with its conserved first and last residue. Each record gives: D gene, V gene, clone size, J gene, CDR3 length, CDR3 DNA, CDR3 protein. D genes are given only for firm matches. The size of a clone is reported for some rows only, either as once, few or many, or as a class for expanded clones.

d_call: .
v_call: TRBV15
clone_size: .
j_call: TRBJ2-7
cdr3_length: 13
cdr3_nt: TGTGCCACCAGCACGAAAGGGGGTAGCGAGCAGTACTTC
cdr3_aa: CATSTKGGSEQYF

d_call: .
v_call: TRBV28
clone_size: few
j_call: TRBJ1-2
cdr3_length: 13
cdr3_nt: TGTGCCAGCAGTTTCTCTCGGCGGGCCGGCTACACCTTC
cdr3_aa: CASSFSRRAGYTF

d_call: TRBD2
v_call: TRBV7-9
clone_size: .
j_call: TRBJ2-7
cdr3_length: 14
cdr3_nt: TGTGCCAGCAGCTTAGCGGGACTAGCATCCGAGCAGTACTTC
cdr3_aa: CASSLAGLASEQYF

d_call: .
v_call: TRBV28
clone_size: .
j_call: TRBJ2-3
cdr3_length: 14
cdr3_nt: TGTGCCAGCAGTTTATTACAGGGCACAGATACGCAGTATTTT
cdr3_aa: CASSLLQGTDTQYF

d_call: .
v_call: TRBV7-2
clone_size: .
j_call: TRBJ1-5
cdr3_length: 16
cdr3_nt: TGTGCCAGCAGCTTAGACTCCAGGGAAAGGTTTCAGCCCCAGCATTTT
cdr3_aa: CASSLDSRERFQPQHF

d_call: TRBD1
v_call: TRBV5-1
clone_size: .
j_call: TRBJ1-1
cdr3_length: 14
cdr3_nt: TGCGCCAGCAGGGCGGACAGGGTGAACACTGAAGCTTTCTTT
cdr3_aa: CASRADRVNTEAFF

d_call: TRBD2
v_call: TRBV30
clone_size: .
j_call: TRBJ2-1
cdr3_length: 14
cdr3_nt: TGTGCCTGGAGTCCGGGACTAGGGTACAATGAGCAGTTCTTC
cdr3_aa: CAWSPGLGYNEQFF

d_call: TRBD1
v_call: TRBV4-3
clone_size: .
j_call: TRBJ2-1
cdr3_length: 13
cdr3_nt: TGCGCCAGCAGCCAAGTGACAGGGGATGAGCAGTTCTTC
cdr3_aa: CASSQVTGDEQFF

d_call: TRBD1
v_call: TRBV9
clone_size: few
j_call: TRBJ1-2
cdr3_length: 13
cdr3_nt: TGTGCCAGCACCTCGAGGACAGGAAGGGGCTACACCTTC
cdr3_aa: CASTSRTGRGYTF

d_call: .
v_call: TRBV19
clone_size: .
j_call: TRBJ2-4
cdr3_length: 14
cdr3_nt: TGTGCCAGTAGTATAGGGAGAGGTCGGGACATTCAGTACTTC
cdr3_aa: CASSIGRGRDIQYF

d_call: .
v_call: TRBV28
clone_size: once
j_call: TRBJ2-1
cdr3_length: 10
cdr3_nt: TGTGCCACAACCGGGGGTGAGCAGTTCTTC
cdr3_aa: CATTGGEQFF

d_call: TRBD1
v_call: TRBV14
clone_size: few
j_call: TRBJ1-6
cdr3_length: 19
cdr3_nt: TGTGCCAGCAGCCAAGTTGTTTCGCAGGACAGGGGTTATAATTCACCCCTCCACTTT
cdr3_aa: CASSQVVSQDRGYNSPLHF

d_call: TRBD1
v_call: TRBV19
clone_size: .
j_call: TRBJ1-1
cdr3_length: 16
cdr3_nt: TGTGCCAGTAGTATAGGAGTCGGGACAGGGGGGACTGAAGCTTTCTTT
cdr3_aa: CASSIGVGTGGTEAFF

d_call: TRBD2
v_call: TRBV3-1/TRBV3-2
clone_size: .
j_call: TRBJ2-5
cdr3_length: 19
cdr3_nt: TGTGCCAGCAGCCAAGCATCTAGCGGATGGTTCGGGTACCAAGAGACCCAGTACTTC
cdr3_aa: CASSQASSGWFGYQETQYF

d_call: .
v_call: TRBV14
clone_size: .
j_call: TRBJ1-1
cdr3_length: 13
cdr3_nt: TGTGCCAGCAGCGCGGGGGCCAACACTGAAGCTTTCTTT
cdr3_aa: CASSAGANTEAFF

d_call: .
v_call: TRBV2
clone_size: .
j_call: TRBJ2-1
cdr3_length: 15
cdr3_nt: TGTGCCAGCAGTGATTCTAGAATGACGTTAAATGAGCAGTTCTTC
cdr3_aa: CASSDSRMTLNEQFF